The 27 T cell receptor beta chains below were found in one sample sequenced in a study of vaccination effects on CD4 cells after COVID-19. Clones were read by immunoSEQ multiplex PCR, and TCRdb kept only the in-frame ones, dropping some. The data show 71,000 or so clones, with under 75% seen just once and 3.5% to 4.5% held by the top ten. No cognate antigen is known for these TCRs. In the ViraFEST assay, antigen-specific CD4+ clonotypes were identified by expansion after peptide-pool stimulation. Scientists isolated CD4+ T cells after an approximately 11-day culture period ended. None of these healthy vaccinees had been infected with SARS-CoV-2 before vaccination. This material consisted of CD4+ T cells from PBMCs cultured with HCoV-OC43 spike peptides, taken before COVID-19 vaccination. Subset reported: HCoV-OC43 spike overlapping peptide pool stimulation. These receptors all come from a human donor who received a COVID-19 vaccine.

The chain combines TRBV5-6 with TRBJ2-5, with 7 bases identical to TRBD1. CDR1 and CDR2 (germline): SGHDT, YYEEEE. With 4 bases clipped from V and 4 bases from J, the junction kept 7 bases outside the gene matches. This CDR3 spans 14 amino acids. CDR3 in DNA: TGTGCCAGCAGCCGAGTACAGGGGCGAGAGACCCAGTACTTC. This translates into CASSRVQGRETQYF.

The gene calls are TRBV19 and TRBJ1-5; TRBD1 agrees at 11 bases. CDR3 length: 14 residues. V gave up 6 bases and J gave up 5 bases; unmatched junction bases: 3. Germline V gene sequence: CDR1 LNHDA, CDR2 SQIVND (reference sequence). The CDR3 DNA is TGTGCCAGTAGCGGGACAGGGGGTGATCAGCCCCAGCATTTT. It specifies CASSGTGGDQPQHF. The full variable domain, its missing parts supplied by reference TRBV19 and TRBJ1-5, is DGGITQSPKYLFRKEGQNVTLSCEQNLNHDAMYWYRQDPGQGLRLIYYSQIVNDFQKGDIAEGYSVSREKKESFPLTVTSAQKNPTAFYLCASSGTGGDQPQHFGDGTRLSIL.

This chain joins TRBV5-4 and TRBJ2-2; D is perhaps TRBD1 (5 bases). The CDR3 contains 15 residues. Germline CDR1 SGHNT, CDR2 YYREEE (reference sequence). Trimming stripped 0 bases from V and 5 bases from J, with 11 bases between. The CDR3 DNA reads TGTGCCAGCAGCTTGGGACAGTCTTTTACCGGGGAGCTGTTTTTT. It is translated as CASSLGQSFTGELFF. Full variable domain (remainder filled in from reference TRBV5-4 and TRBJ2-2): ETGVTQSPTHLIKTRGQQVTLRCSSQSGHNTVSWYQQALGQGPQFIFQYYREEENGRGNFPPRFSGLQFPNYSSELNVNALELDDSALYLCASSLGQSFTGELFFGEGSRLTVL.

This chain uses TRBV14 with TRBJ2-7, with D tentatively TRBD1 (5 bases). Trimming left V 4 bases short and J 4 bases short, with 8 bases between. The CDR3 is 12 residues long. Per germline, CDR1 SGHDN and CDR2 FVKESK. CDR3 loop: CASSRQIYEQYV. For the CDR3, the DNA is TGTGCCAGCAGCCGACAGATTTACGAGCAGTACGTC.

The V gene is TRBV5-1, the J gene TRBJ1-5, with 10 bases aligning to TRBD1. The V gene end was trimmed by 5 bases and the J gene end by 1 base; junction bases not matched to a gene: 3. Germline loops: CDR1 SGHRS, CDR2 YFSETQ. The CDR3 has 15 amino acids. The CDR3 DNA reads TGCGCCAGCAGTTGGACAGGGGGAAGCAATCAGCCCCAGCATTTT. Its protein is CASSWTGGSNQPQHF.

The chain carries TRBV4-1 and TRBJ2-1; D is undetermined. The V gene's germline CDR1 is MGHRA and CDR2 YSYEKL. V was trimmed by 1 base and J by 5 bases, leaving 18 bases between them. This CDR3 is built from 17 residues. CDR3: CASSQGWFTKTHNEQFF. The CDR3 DNA follows: TGCGCCAGCAGCCAAGGTTGGTTCACGAAGACCCACAATGAGCAGTTCTTC.

This chain uses TRBV7-2 with TRBJ2-1; D is possibly TRBD2 (6 bases). The CDR3 is 16 amino acids. Germline V gene lookup returns CDR1 SGHTA and CDR2 FQGNSA. The germline V and J ends were trimmed by 4 bases and 3 bases, with 16 bases remaining between them. CDR3 sequence (DNA): TGTGCCAGCAGCTCGATCTTGAGGGACTTCTACAATGAGCAGTTCTTC. It yields the protein CASSSILRDFYNEQFF.

V and J are TRBV29-1 and TRBJ1-3, with D unclear. In germline, CDR1 is SQVTM, CDR2 ANQGSEA. The CDR3 covers 17 residues. Deletions cut 0 bases from V and 0 bases from J, with 15 bases between. The CDR3 sequence: CSVEDFGRGASGNTIYF. The CDR3 DNA reads TGCAGCGTTGAAGATTTCGGGCGGGGAGCCTCTGGAAACACCATATATTTT.

This clone was picked up one time. This chain links TRBV19 with TRBJ1-6, with 7 bases lining up with TRBD1. The CDR3 runs 14 residues. Germline lookup yields CDR1 LNHDA and CDR2 SQIVND (reference sequence). The ends lost 5 bases at V and 10 bases at J; junction bases unmatched: 8. In DNA, the CDR3 is TGTGCCAGTAGTCCGACAGGGACCTCATCACCCCTCCACTTT. It specifies CASSPTGTSSPLHF. The variable domain in full, completed from reference TRBV19 and TRBJ1-6, reads DGGITQSPKYLFRKEGQNVTLSCEQNLNHDAMYWYRQDPGQGLRLIYYSQIVNDFQKGDIAEGYSVSREKKESFPLTVTSAQKNPTAFYLCASSPTGTSSPLHFGNGTRLTVT.

The rearrangement links TRBV2 to TRBJ1-3; 10 bases fit TRBD1. The V gene's germline CDR1 is SNHLY and CDR2 FYNNEI. The CDR3 consists of 15 residues. V gave up 3 bases and J gave up 5 bases; unmatched junction bases: 4. The CDR3 nucleotides are TGTGCCAGCAGTGATGGGGGACAGGGGAGAAACACCATATATTTT. This sequence encodes CASSDGGQGRNTIYF.

This sequence joins TRBV28 and TRBJ1-1, with D maybe TRBD1 (6 bases). V gave up 3 bases and J gave up 2 bases, with 10 bases separating them. Germline CDR1 reads MDHEN; CDR2 reads SYDVKM. This CDR3 is built from 14 residues. Written as DNA, the CDR3 is TGTGCCAGCAGTTTCGGGGGCTCTAACACTGAAGCTTTCTTT. Translated: CASSFGGSNTEAFF.

V gene TRBV7-3 combines with J gene TRBJ2-3; 10 bases align to TRBD1. The CDR3 consists of 14 residues. The V gene's germline CDR1 is SGHTA and CDR2 FQGTGA. The V gene end was trimmed by 5 bases and the J gene end by 7 bases; junction bases not matched to a gene: 6. CDR3 in amino acids: CASSRGQGLHTQYF. The CDR3 coding sequence is TGTGCCAGCAGCCGGGGACAGGGGCTTCATACGCAGTATTTT. Full variable domain (outside the CDR3, taken from reference TRBV7-3 and TRBJ2-3): GAGVSQTPSNKVTEKGKYVELRCDPISGHTALYWYRQSLGQGPEFLIYFQGTGAADDSGLPNDRFFAVRPEGSVSTLKIQRTERGDSAVYLCASSRGQGLHTQYFGPGTRLTVL.

This chain links TRBV5-1 with TRBJ2-2; D call uncertain. This CDR3 is built from 14 residues. Per the germline V gene, CDR1 is SGHRS and CDR2 is YFSETQ. Trimming shortened V by 3 bases and J by 0 bases, and 6 bases separated the two germline ends. The CDR3 DNA reads TGCGCCAGCAGCTCAAGGGCGAACACCGGGGAGCTGTTTTTT. Translation gives CASSSRANTGELFF.

This rearrangement joins TRBV18 to TRBJ2-2; the match to TRBD1 covers 7 bases. Germline trimming cut 3 bases from V and 1 base from J; bases unmatched to any gene: 2. The length of the CDR3 is 15 residues. CDR1 and CDR2 (germline): KGHSH, LQKENI. In nucleotides, the CDR3 is TGTGCCAGCTCACCGGGACAGCAGAACACCGGGGAGCTGTTTTTT. Translating it yields CASSPGQQNTGELFF. Full variable domain (remainder filled in from reference TRBV18 and TRBJ2-2): NAGVMQNPRHLVRRRGQEARLRCSPMKGHSHVYWYRQLPEEGLKFMVYLQKENIIDESGMPKERFSAEFPKEGPSILRIQQVVRGDSAAYFCASSPGQQNTGELFFGEGSRLTVL.

This clone occurred once. The chain joins TRBV19 to TRBJ2-5; 7 bases are shared with TRBD2. Losses at the gene ends were 5 bases for V and 4 bases for J; bases not matched to a gene: 4. CDR1 and CDR2 (germline): LNHDA, SQIVND (reference sequence). The length of the CDR3 is 13 residues. CDR3 bases: TGTGCCAGTAGTCTCGGACTAGGAGAGACCCAGTACTTC. The encoded protein is CASSLGLGETQYF. Full variable domain (missing parts from reference TRBV19 and TRBJ2-5): DGGITQSPKYLFRKEGQNVTLSCEQNLNHDAMYWYRQDPGQGLRLIYYSQIVNDFQKGDIAEGYSVSREKKESFPLTVTSAQKNPTAFYLCASSLGLGETQYFGPGTRLLVL.

This clone was counted a few times. CDR3 in DNA: TGCGCCAGCAGCCCGTACGGACAGCCTAATTCACCCCTCCACTTT. This encodes CASSPYGQPNSPLHF. The V and J genes are TRBV4-1 and TRBJ1-6, with D perhaps TRBD1 (6 bases). Germline values: CDR1 MGHRA, CDR2 YSYEKL. Trimming took off 4 bases at V and 6 bases at J, with 13 bases between the two ends. The CDR3 has 15 amino acids.

This chain links TRBV15 with TRBJ2-5; the D gene is possibly TRBD1 (6 bases). V shed 3 bases and J shed 1 base, with 12 bases lying between them. The CDR3 totals 15 residues. The germline V gene encodes CDR1 LNHNV and CDR2 YYDKDF (reference sequence). CDR3 loop: CATSRSTGTQETQYF. CDR3 sequence (DNA): TGTGCCACCAGCAGGTCGACAGGAACCCAAGAGACCCAGTACTTC.

The V gene is TRBV18, the J gene TRBJ1-1, with 7 positions matching TRBD1. Germline V gives CDR1 KGHSH, CDR2 LQKENI. The CDR3 is made up of 13 amino acids. J gave up 4 bases and V 4 bases, and 3 bases lay outside the gene matches. CDR3 DNA sequence: TGTGCCAGCTCACAGGGGGCCGGCACTGAAGCTTTCTTT. The encoded protein is CASSQGAGTEAFF.

The rearrangement links TRBV6-5 to TRBJ1-2; maybe TRBD1 (6 bases). With 4 bases removed from V and 0 bases from J, the gap between germline ends came to 12 bases. This CDR3 has 15 residues. The germline V gene has CDR1 MNHEY and CDR2 SVGAGI. The CDR3 is CASSLPGQSNYGYTF. The DNA for the CDR3 is TGTGCCAGCAGTTTGCCGGGACAATCTAACTATGGCTACACCTTC.

V gene TRBV7-2 combines with J gene TRBJ1-2, with a tentative D call TRBD1 (5 bases). Germline-derived CDR1 and CDR2 are SGHTA and FQGNSA. The CDR3 has 13 residues. V gave up 5 bases and J gave up 4 bases, with 11 bases separating them. The CDR3 loop reads CASSPDTFYGYTF. The DNA for the CDR3 is TGTGCCAGCAGCCCGGACACGTTCTATGGCTACACCTTC. Based on the CDR3 plus reference TRBV7-2 and TRBJ1-2, the full variable domain is GAGVSQSPSNKVTEKGKDVELRCDPISGHTALYWYRQSLGQGLEFLIYFQGNSAPDKSGLPSDRFSAERTGGSVSTLTIQRTQQEDSAVYLCASSPDTFYGYTFGSGTRLTVV.

V and J are TRBV18 and TRBJ2-3, with D uncertain. V was cut by 2 bases and J by 0 bases, with 15 bases left in between. This CDR3 is 17 amino acids long. Per the germline V gene, CDR1 is KGHSH and CDR2 is LQKENI. The CDR3 DNA is TGTGCCAGCTCACCAATGGGCGGCAGACCTAGCACAGATACGCAGTATTTT. It is translated as CASSPMGGRPSTDTQYF.

J is TRBJ2-1 and V is TRBV7-8; no definite D call. V lost 3 bases and J lost 4, with 19 bases in between. In germline, CDR1 is SGHVS, CDR2 FQNEAQ. This CDR3 has 17 residues. Here the CDR3 reads CASSFLRPSHDYNEQFF. The CDR3 DNA sequence: TGTGCCAGCAGCTTCTTACGACCGAGCCACGATTACAATGAGCAGTTCTTC.

This rearrangement joins TRBV5-1 to TRBJ1-5; D perhaps matches TRBD1 (6 bases). V shed 0 bases and J shed 8 bases, with 18 bases lying between them. There are 16 residues in the CDR3. The germline V gene has CDR1 SGHRS and CDR2 YFSETQ. CDR3 in amino acids: CASSLEGTSQGEPQHF. The CDR3 nucleotides are TGCGCCAGCAGCTTGGAAGGGACATCCCAGGGAGAGCCCCAGCATTTT. The variable domain in full, completed from reference TRBV5-1 and TRBJ1-5, reads KAGVTQTPRYLIKTRGQQVTLSCSPISGHRSVSWYQQTPGQGLQFLFEYFSETQRNKGNFPGRFSGRQFSNSRSEMNVSTLELGDSALYLCASSLEGTSQGEPQHFGDGTRLSIL.

This clone was detected a few times. The chain couples TRBV29-1 to TRBJ2-1; TRBD1 matches 7 bases. Germline loops: CDR1 SQVTM, CDR2 ANQGSEA. The V gene end was trimmed by 1 base and the J gene end by 0 bases; junction bases not matched to a gene: 6. The CDR3 length is 16 residues. The DNA of the CDR3 is TGCAGCGTTGAAGTTGGCAGGGGGAGCTCCTACAATGAGCAGTTCTTC. Translation gives CSVEVGRGSSYNEQFF.

This rearrangement joins TRBV25-1 to TRBJ1-2, with 7 nucleotides matching TRBD1. CDR1 and CDR2 from the germline V gene are MGHDK and SYGVNS. This CDR3 spans 17 amino acids. Trimming cost V 2 bases and J 1 base; bases outside gene matches: 10. This CDR3 reads CASSEDLGGGDNYGYTF. CDR3 in DNA: TGTGCCAGCAGTGAAGACCTGGGAGGGGGCGATAACTATGGCTACACCTTC.

The chain recombines TRBV27 with TRBJ2-3, with 9 bases identical to TRBD2. Trimming removed 6 bases from V and 1 base from J; junction bases left unmatched: 11. This CDR3 region has 17 residues. Germline V gives CDR1 MNHEY, CDR2 SMNVEV (reference sequence). The CDR3 bases are TGTGCCAGCAGGCCATATAGCGGGGGCCTCGGCACAGATACGCAGTATTTT. It encodes CASRPYSGGLGTDTQYF.

This chain links TRBV24-1 with TRBJ1-4; maybe TRBD1 (5 bases). Germline loops: CDR1 KGHDR, CDR2 SFDVKD. Trimming left V 3 bases short and J 7 bases short, with 14 bases between. CDR3 length equals 15 residues. CDR3 nucleotide sequence: TGTGCCACCAGTGATGCCCAGCCGGGGGGTGAAAAACTGTTTTTT. The encoded protein is CATSDAQPGGEKLFF.